Listed here are 21 T cell receptor beta chains from one sample, sequenced in a study of cytomegalovirus exposure and HLA in healthy donors (dated by TCRdb to 2015 to 2018). The protocol used for the library was the immunoSEQ multiplex PCR assay. TCRdb holds this immuneACCESS table with in-frame rearrangements only. Some clones are missing; in checked studies, unresolved V genes explain under half, and the rest has no known cause. The sample has 200,000 to 250,000 clones on record, 85% to 90% of them singletons. Roughly 2.8% of the sample lies in the top ten. The sequencing input was PBMCs. The source is a woman between 18 and 29 years old in good health and CMV-seronegative.

This clone was counted once. The CDR3 spells CASSHNGGLPISGNTIYF. The CDR3, as DNA: TGTGCCAGCAGCCATAACGGGGGACTCCCTATCTCTGGAAACACCATATATTTT. The rearrangement uses TRBV4-2 and TRBJ1-3; tentatively, D is TRBD1 (5 bases). The CDR3 totals 18 residues. Germline CDR1 LGHNA, CDR2 YNFKEQ. The V and J ends lost 3 bases and 0 bases respectively, with 18 bases between them.

The chain carries TRBV10-3 and TRBJ2-2; TRBD1 agrees at 8 bases. The germline gives CDR1 ENHRY, CDR2 SYGVKD. With V trimmed by 5 bases and J by 2 bases, 4 bases remained unmatched. There are 15 residues in the CDR3. CDR3 sequence (DNA): TGTGCCATCAGTCAGGCAGGGGGCAACACCGGGGAGCTGTTTTTT. It specifies CAISQAGGNTGELFF.

This clone was seen a single time. The chain couples TRBV28 to TRBJ2-1; maybe TRBD1 (5 bases). The germline gives CDR1 MDHEN, CDR2 SYDVKM. This CDR3 has 12 residues. V dropped 4 bases and J dropped 11 bases, with 12 bases sitting between them. CDR3 coding DNA: TGTGCCAGCAGTTCCATGGGGCTTAAGCAGTTCTTC. Its translation is CASSSMGLKQFF.

This chain links TRBV11-2 with TRBJ2-2; D is perhaps TRBD1 (5 bases). This CDR3 is 16 amino acids long. V was trimmed by 2 bases and J by 0 bases, leaving 10 bases between them. Per germline, CDR1 SGHAT and CDR2 FQNNGV. CDR3 sequence reads: CASSLLGRSNTGELFF. The CDR3 region has the DNA TGTGCCAGCAGCTTATTGGGGCGATCGAACACCGGGGAGCTGTTTTTT.

The genes are TRBV10-1 and TRBJ2-5; D gene uncertain. V lost 0 bases to trimming and J lost 4 bases, with 9 bases between them. Germline loops: CDR1 WNHNN, CDR2 SYGVQD (reference sequence). This CDR3 region has 14 residues. In nucleotides, the CDR3 is TGCGCCAGCAGTGAGTCCTCCACGGGAGAGACCCAGTACTTC. Protein sequence: CASSESSTGETQYF.

The chain carries TRBV7-9 and TRBJ2-2, with 14 bases lining up with TRBD2. Germline V gives CDR1 SEHNR, CDR2 FQNEAQ (reference sequence). With V trimmed by 5 bases and J by 4 bases, 12 bases remained unmatched. This CDR3 has 19 amino acids. In nucleotides, the CDR3 is TGTGCCAGCAGCACCCCCGGGGGACTAGCGGGAGTGGGCACCGGGGAGCTGTTTTTT. Translated, it gives CASSTPGGLAGVGTGELFF.

The chain combines TRBV27 with TRBJ2-1, with 8 positions matching TRBD2. Germline CDR1 reads MNHEY; CDR2 reads SMNVEV (reference sequence). V dropped 2 bases and J dropped 10; count of bases not matched to a gene: 10. The CDR3 sequence is 15 residues long. CDR3 sequence reads: CASSLSGRGREEQFF. The DNA of the CDR3 is TGTGCCAGCAGTTTAAGCGGGAGAGGGCGGGAGGAGCAGTTCTTC.

The chain is built from TRBV29-1 and TRBJ1-2; 12 bases map to TRBD1. CDR1 SQVTM and CDR2 ANQGSEA come from the germline V gene. J was trimmed by 7 bases and V by 5 bases; bases with no gene match: 11. CDR3 length: 15 amino acids. The CDR3 sequence: CSVSGTGGARGGYTF. CDR3 nucleotides: TGCAGCGTTTCCGGGACAGGGGGCGCGCGGGGTGGCTACACCTTC. The full variable domain, its missing parts supplied by reference TRBV29-1 and TRBJ1-2, is SAVISQKPSRDICQRGTSLTIQCQVDSQVTMMFWYRQQPGQSLTLIATANQGSEATYESGFVIDKFPISRPNLTFSTLTVSNMSPEDSSIYLCSVSGTGGARGGYTFGSGTRLTVV.

The chain couples TRBV29-1 to TRBJ2-7, with TRBD2 matching over 9 bases. Germline V lookup: CDR1 SQVTM, CDR2 ANQGSEA. V shed 4 bases and J 4 bases; nucleotides not matched to a gene: 5. This CDR3 contains 13 residues. The CDR3 region is CSVAGGGEYEQYF. The CDR3 DNA sequence: TGCAGCGTTGCTGGCGGGGGGGAATACGAGCAGTACTTC.

The rearrangement links TRBV6-6 to TRBJ1-2, with a tentative D call TRBD1 (6 bases). Germline values: CDR1 MNHNY, CDR2 SVGAGI (reference sequence). Trimming took 8 bases from V and 4 from J, leaving 20 bases between them. The CDR3 is 15 residues long. The CDR3: CASGVDRTPLYGYTF. In DNA form, the CDR3 reads TGTGCCAGCGGGGTCGACAGGACACCACTCTATGGCTACACCTTC.

The chain is built from TRBV11-3 and TRBJ2-7; TRBD2 is a possible D gene (5 bases). The CDR3 is 18 amino acids. V dropped 2 bases and J dropped 0 bases, with 20 bases sitting between them. The germline CDR1 and CDR2 sequences are SGHNT and YENEEA. CDR3 bases: TGTGCCAGCAGCTTAACTGTTTTAAGGCCGGGGAACTCCTACGAGCAGTACTTC. It yields the protein CASSLTVLRPGNSYEQYF.

The V and J genes are TRBV9 and TRBJ2-7; 8 bases line up with TRBD1. Germline loops: CDR1 SGDLS, CDR2 YYNGEE. The CDR3 is made up of 16 amino acids. Losses at the gene ends were 2 bases for V and 6 bases for J; bases not matched to a gene: 13. The CDR3 reads CASSVGAGTGQSEQYF. The CDR3 region has the DNA TGTGCCAGCAGCGTGGGGGCCGGGACAGGCCAGAGCGAGCAGTACTTC.

The chain joins TRBV27 to TRBJ2-7; D ambiguous. This CDR3 comprises 11 residues. The V gene's germline CDR1 is MNHEY and CDR2 SMNVEV (reference sequence). Trimming removed 4 bases at V and 6 bases at J, with 7 bases between. As DNA, the CDR3 is TGTGCCAGCAGTTCAACAGCCGAGCAGTACTTC. Its protein product is CASSSTAEQYF.

The chain recombines TRBV6-1 with TRBJ1-1; no clear D. Trimming shortened V by 4 bases and J by 3 bases, and 15 bases separated the two germline ends. CDR1 is MNHNS, CDR2 SASEGT, per germline. The CDR3 is 15 residues long. Written as DNA, the CDR3 is TGTGCCAGCAGTGGGCCTGTAGCCCCTTACACTGAAGCTTTCTTT. Its translation is CASSGPVAPYTEAFF.

CDR3 nucleotide sequence: TGTGCCAGCAGCCCCGAAGCGGGAGCCCAGTGGGAGCAGTACTTC. Its translation: CASSPEAGAQWEQYF. V gene TRBV11-2 combines with J gene TRBJ2-7; 8 bases align to TRBD2. Losses at the gene ends were 5 bases for V and 7 bases for J; bases not matched to a gene: 13. Germline CDR1 SGHAT, CDR2 FQNNGV. This CDR3 has 15 residues.

This chain joins TRBV28 and TRBJ1-5; TRBD1 matches at 8 bases. V dropped 2 bases and J dropped 0; count of bases not matched to a gene: 9. This CDR3 region has 18 residues. The germline CDR1 and CDR2 sequences are MDHEN and SYDVKM. The CDR3 nucleotides read TGTGCCAGCAGTTTAGACAGGGGTAGGGGTCATAGCAATCAGCCCCAGCATTTT. The encoded protein is CASSLDRGRGHSNQPQHF.

This clone was seen only a few times. The CDR3 DNA follows: TGTGCCAGCAGCTTAAATGGGGGGAACTATGGCTACACCTTC. It translates to CASSLNGGNYGYTF. This rearrangement joins TRBV7-3 to TRBJ1-2, with D possibly TRBD1 on 5 matching bases. The CDR3 sequence is 14 residues long. V lost 1 base and J lost 2, with 8 bases in between. Per the germline V gene, CDR1 is SGHTA and CDR2 is FQGTGA.

The chain joins TRBV2 to TRBJ2-3; tentatively, D is TRBD2 (5 bases). V was trimmed by 10 bases and J by 5 bases, leaving 10 bases between them. The CDR3 contains 11 residues. Looked up from germline, CDR1 is SNHLY and CDR2 is FYNNEI. In nucleotides, the CDR3 is TGTGCCACGGAGGCGGGAGATACGCAGTATTTT. Protein: CATEAGDTQYF. Drawing the rest from reference TRBV2 and TRBJ2-3, the complete variable domain is EPEVTQTPSHQVTQMGQEVILRCVPISNHLYFYWYRQILGQKVEFLVSFYNNEISEKSEIFDDQFSVERPDGSNFTLKIRSTKLEDSAMYFCATEAGDTQYFGPGTRLTVL.

The chain links TRBV7-3 to TRBJ2-5; D possibly corresponds to TRBD1 (7 bases). This CDR3 region has 16 residues. Trimming removed 3 bases from V and 6 bases from J, with 20 bases in between. CDR1 is SGHTA and CDR2 is FQGTGA in the germline V gene. CDR3 amino acids: CASSFSDREEWKTQYF. The CDR3 DNA reads TGTGCCAGCAGCTTCTCCGACAGGGAGGAATGGAAGACCCAGTACTTC.

V is TRBV19 and J is TRBJ1-1; weak D call: TRBD1 (6 bases). Germline V lookup: CDR1 LNHDA, CDR2 SQIVND (reference sequence). The length of the CDR3 is 17 residues. V lost 1 base and J 4 bases, leaving 19 bases between the germline ends. The CDR3 DNA is TGTGCCAGTAGTATAGGAGGGGGACGGGTTAAGGGCACTGAAGCTTTCTTT. It codes for CASSIGGGRVKGTEAFF.

The chain employs TRBV6-1 and TRBJ1-2, with D possibly matching TRBD1 (5 bases). The V end was cut by 0 bases, the J end by 3 bases, with 5 bases between. Looked up from germline, CDR1 is MNHNS and CDR2 is SASEGT. The CDR3 has 13 amino acids. This CDR3 reads CASSEAGDYGYTF. CDR3 DNA sequence: TGTGCCAGCAGTGAAGCAGGGGACTATGGCTACACCTTC.